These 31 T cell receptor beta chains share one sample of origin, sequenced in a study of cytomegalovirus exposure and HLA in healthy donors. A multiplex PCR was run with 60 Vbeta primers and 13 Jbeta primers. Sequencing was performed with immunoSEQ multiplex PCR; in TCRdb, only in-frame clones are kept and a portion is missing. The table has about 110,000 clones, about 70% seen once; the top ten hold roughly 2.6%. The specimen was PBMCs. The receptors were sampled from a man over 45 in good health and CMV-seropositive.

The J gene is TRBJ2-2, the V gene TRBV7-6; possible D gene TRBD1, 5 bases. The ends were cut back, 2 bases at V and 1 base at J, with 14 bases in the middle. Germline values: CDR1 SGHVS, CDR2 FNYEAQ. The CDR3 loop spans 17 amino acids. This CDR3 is CASSLRWGQGNTGELFF. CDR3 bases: TGTGCCAGCAGCTTAAGATGGGGTCAGGGGAACACCGGGGAGCTGTTTTTT.

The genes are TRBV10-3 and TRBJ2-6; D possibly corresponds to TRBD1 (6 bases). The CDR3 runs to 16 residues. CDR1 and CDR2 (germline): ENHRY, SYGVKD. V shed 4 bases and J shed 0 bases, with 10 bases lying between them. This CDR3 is CAISAGQPSGANVLTF. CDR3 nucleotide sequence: TGTGCCATCAGTGCGGGACAACCCTCTGGGGCCAACGTCCTGACTTTC.

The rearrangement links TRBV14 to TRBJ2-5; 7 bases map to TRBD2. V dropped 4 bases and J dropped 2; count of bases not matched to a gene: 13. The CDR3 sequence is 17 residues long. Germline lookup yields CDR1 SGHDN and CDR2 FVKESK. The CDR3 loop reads CASSPLAGGGFQETQYF. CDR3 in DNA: TGTGCCAGCAGCCCCCTTGCGGGCGGGGGTTTTCAAGAGACCCAGTACTTC.

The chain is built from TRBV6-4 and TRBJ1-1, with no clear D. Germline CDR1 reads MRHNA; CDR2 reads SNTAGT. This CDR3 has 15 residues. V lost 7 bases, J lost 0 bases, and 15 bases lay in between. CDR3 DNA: TGTGCCAGCACCACACCCCACAGAGTGAACACTGAAGCTTTCTTT. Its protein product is CASTTPHRVNTEAFF.

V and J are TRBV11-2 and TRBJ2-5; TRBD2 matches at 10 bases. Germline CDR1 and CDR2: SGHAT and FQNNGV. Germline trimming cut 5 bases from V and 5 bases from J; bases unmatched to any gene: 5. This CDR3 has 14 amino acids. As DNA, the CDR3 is TGTGCCAGCAGCCTACAGACTAGCGGGGAGACCCAGTACTTC. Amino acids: CASSLQTSGETQYF.

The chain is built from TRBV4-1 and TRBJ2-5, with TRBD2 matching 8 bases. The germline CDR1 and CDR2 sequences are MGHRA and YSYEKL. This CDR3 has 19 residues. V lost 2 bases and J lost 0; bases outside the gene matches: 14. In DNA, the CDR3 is TGCGCCAGCAGCCAAAAGGCGGCGGGGGGTTATTCGTACCAAGAGACCCAGTACTTC. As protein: CASSQKAAGGYSYQETQYF.

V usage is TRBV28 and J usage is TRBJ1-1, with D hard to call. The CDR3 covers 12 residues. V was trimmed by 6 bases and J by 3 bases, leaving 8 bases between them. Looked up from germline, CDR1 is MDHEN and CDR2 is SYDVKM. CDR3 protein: CASSPRDTEAFF. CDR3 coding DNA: TGTGCCAGCAGCCCCCGGGACACTGAAGCTTTCTTT.

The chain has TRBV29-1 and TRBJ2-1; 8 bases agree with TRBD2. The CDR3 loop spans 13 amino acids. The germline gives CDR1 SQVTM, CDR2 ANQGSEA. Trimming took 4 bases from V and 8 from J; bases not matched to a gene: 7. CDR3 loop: CSVVRAGADEQFF. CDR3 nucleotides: TGCAGCGTTGTGCGAGCGGGAGCGGATGAGCAGTTCTTC.

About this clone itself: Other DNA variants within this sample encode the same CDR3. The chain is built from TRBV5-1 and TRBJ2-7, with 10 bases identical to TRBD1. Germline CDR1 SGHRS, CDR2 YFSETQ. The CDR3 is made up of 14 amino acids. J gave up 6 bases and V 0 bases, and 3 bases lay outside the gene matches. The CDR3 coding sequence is TGCGCCAGCAGCTTGGGGGGACAGGGGTCCGAGCAGTACTTC. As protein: CASSLGGQGSEQYF.

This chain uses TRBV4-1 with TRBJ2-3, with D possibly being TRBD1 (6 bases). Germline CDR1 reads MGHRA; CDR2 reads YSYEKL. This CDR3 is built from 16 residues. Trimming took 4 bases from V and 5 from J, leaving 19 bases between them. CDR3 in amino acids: CASSRLNVQGLDTQYF. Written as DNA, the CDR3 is TGCGCCAGCAGCCGTCTGAATGTACAGGGCTTAGATACGCAGTATTTT.

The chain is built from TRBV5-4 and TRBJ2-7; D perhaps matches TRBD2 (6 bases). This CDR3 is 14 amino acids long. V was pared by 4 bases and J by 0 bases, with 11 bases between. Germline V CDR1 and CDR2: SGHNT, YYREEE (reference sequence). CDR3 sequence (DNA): TGTGCCAGCAGCCTCGGGACTCACTCCTACGAGCAGTACTTC. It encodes CASSLGTHSYEQYF.

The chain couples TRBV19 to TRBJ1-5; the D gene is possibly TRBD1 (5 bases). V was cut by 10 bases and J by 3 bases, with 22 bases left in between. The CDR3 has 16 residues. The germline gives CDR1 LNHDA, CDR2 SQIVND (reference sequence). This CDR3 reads CATRGGGPLSNQPQHF. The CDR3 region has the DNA TGTGCCACTCGCGGCGGGGGACCACTTTCCAATCAGCCCCAGCATTTT.

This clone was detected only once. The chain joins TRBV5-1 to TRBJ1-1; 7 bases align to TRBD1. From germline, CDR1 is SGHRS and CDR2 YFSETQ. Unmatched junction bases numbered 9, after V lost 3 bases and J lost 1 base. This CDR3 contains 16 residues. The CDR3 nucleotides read TGCGCCAGCAGCTGGAATCCCGGGACAGCGAACACTGAAGCTTTCTTT. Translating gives CASSWNPGTANTEAFF.

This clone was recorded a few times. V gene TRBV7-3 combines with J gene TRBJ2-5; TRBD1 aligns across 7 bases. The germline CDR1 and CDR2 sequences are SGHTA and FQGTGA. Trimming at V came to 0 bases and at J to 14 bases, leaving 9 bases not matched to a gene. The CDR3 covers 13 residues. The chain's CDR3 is CASSLTSGTAEYF. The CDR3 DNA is TGTGCCAGCAGCTTAACGTCGGGGACAGCGGAATACTTC.

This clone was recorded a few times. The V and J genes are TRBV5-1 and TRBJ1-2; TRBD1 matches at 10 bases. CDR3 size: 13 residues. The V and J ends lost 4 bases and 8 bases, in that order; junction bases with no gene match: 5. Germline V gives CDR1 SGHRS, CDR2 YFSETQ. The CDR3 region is CASSTGTGEGYTF. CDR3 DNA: TGCGCCAGCAGCACCGGGACAGGGGAAGGCTACACCTTC.

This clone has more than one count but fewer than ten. In nucleotides, the CDR3 is TGTGCCAGCAGCGTCCAAGACAGCCCCACAGATACGCAGTATTTT. This codes for CASSVQDSPTDTQYF. The chain couples TRBV9 to TRBJ2-3; weak D call: TRBD1 (5 bases). The CDR3 runs 15 residues. Germline V gene sequence: CDR1 SGDLS, CDR2 YYNGEE. V was cut by 2 bases and J by 2 bases, with 12 bases left in between.

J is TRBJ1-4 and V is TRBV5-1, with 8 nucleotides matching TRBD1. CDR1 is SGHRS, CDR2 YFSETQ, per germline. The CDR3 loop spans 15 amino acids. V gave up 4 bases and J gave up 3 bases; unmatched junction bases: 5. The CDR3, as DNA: TGCGCCAGCAGCAAAGGACAGGGCGCTAATGAAAAACTGTTTTTT. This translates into CASSKGQGANEKLFF. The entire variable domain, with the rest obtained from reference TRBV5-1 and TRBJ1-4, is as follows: KAGVTQTPRYLIKTRGQQVTLSCSPISGHRSVSWYQQTPGQGLQFLFEYFSETQRNKGNFPGRFSGRQFSNSRSEMNVSTLELGDSALYLCASSKGQGANEKLFFGSGTQLSVL.

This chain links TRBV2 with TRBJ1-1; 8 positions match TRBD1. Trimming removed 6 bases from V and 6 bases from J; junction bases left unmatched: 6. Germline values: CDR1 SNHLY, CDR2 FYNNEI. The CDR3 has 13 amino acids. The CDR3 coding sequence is TGTGCCAGCAGCATTATGACAGGGGCTGAAGCTTTCTTT. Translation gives CASSIMTGAEAFF.

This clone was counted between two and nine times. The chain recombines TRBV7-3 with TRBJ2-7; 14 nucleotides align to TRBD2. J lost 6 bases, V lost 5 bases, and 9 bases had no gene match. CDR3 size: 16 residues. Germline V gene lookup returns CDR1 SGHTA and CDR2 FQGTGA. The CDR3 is CASSIQGTSGSSEQYF. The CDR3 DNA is TGTGCCAGCAGCATCCAAGGGACTAGCGGGAGTTCCGAGCAGTACTTC. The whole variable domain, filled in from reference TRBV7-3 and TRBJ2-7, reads GAGVSQTPSNKVTEKGKYVELRCDPISGHTALYWYRQSLGQGPEFLIYFQGTGAADDSGLPNDRFFAVRPEGSVSTLKIQRTERGDSAVYLCASSIQGTSGSSEQYFGPGTRLTVT.

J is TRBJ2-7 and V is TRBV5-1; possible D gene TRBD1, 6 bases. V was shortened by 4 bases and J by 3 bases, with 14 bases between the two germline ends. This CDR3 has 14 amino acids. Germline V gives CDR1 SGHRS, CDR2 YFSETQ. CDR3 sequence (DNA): TGCGCCAGCAGCACGGACAGTTACAACTACGAGCAGTACTTC. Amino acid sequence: CASSTDSYNYEQYF.

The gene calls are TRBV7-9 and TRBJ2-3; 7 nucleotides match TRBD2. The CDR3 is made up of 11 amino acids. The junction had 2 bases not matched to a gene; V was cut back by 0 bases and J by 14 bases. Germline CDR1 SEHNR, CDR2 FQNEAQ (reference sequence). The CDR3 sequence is CASSLAGGRYF. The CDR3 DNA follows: TGTGCCAGCAGCTTAGCGGGAGGGCGGTATTTT.

The chain's CDR3 is CASSLEGPRQGYTF. Here the CDR3 DNA reads TGCGCCAGCAGCTTGGAGGGGCCGCGGCAGGGCTACACCTTC. J is TRBJ1-2 and V is TRBV5-1; possible D gene TRBD1, 5 bases. V was trimmed by 0 bases and J by 8 bases, leaving 14 bases between them. Germline V lookup: CDR1 SGHRS, CDR2 YFSETQ. The CDR3 extends over 14 amino acids.

In DNA form, the CDR3 reads TGCGCCAGCAGCCAACCAGGTGGGGGCCGCACAGATACGCAGTATTTT. This encodes CASSQPGGGRTDTQYF. The chain joins TRBV4-1 to TRBJ2-3; a possible D gene is TRBD1 (6 bases). Germline CDR1 reads MGHRA; CDR2 reads YSYEKL. The V end lost 2 bases, the J end lost 1 base, and 13 bases lay between the germline ends. The CDR3 consists of 16 residues.

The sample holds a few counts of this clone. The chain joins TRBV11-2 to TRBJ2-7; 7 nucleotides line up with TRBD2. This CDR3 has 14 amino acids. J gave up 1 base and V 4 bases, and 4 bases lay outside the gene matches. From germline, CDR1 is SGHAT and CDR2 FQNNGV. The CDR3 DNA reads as TGTGCCAGCAGCTATTCTAGCGGATCCTACGAGCAGTACTTC. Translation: CASSYSSGSYEQYF.

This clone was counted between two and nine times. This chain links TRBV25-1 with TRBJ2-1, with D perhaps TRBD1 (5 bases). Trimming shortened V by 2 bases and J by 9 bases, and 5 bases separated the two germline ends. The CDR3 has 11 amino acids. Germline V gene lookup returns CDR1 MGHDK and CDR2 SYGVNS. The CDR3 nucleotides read TGTGCCAGCAGTGAACAGGGTGAGCAGTTCTTC. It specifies CASSEQGEQFF.

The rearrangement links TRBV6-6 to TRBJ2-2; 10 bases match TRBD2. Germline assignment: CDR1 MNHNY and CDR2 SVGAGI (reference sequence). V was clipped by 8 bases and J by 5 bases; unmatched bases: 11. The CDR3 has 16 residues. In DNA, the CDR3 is TGTGCCAGCTCCTCTAGCGGGAGTAGTGGGACCGGGGAGCTGTTTTTT. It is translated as CASSSSGSSGTGELFF.

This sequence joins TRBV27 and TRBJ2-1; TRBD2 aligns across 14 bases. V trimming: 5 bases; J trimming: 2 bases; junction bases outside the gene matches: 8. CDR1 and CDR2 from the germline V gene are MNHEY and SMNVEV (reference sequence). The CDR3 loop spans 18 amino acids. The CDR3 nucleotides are TGTGCCAGCAGTAAGACTAGCGGGAGGGTAAGGACCTACAATGAGCAGTTCTTC. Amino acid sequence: CASSKTSGRVRTYNEQFF.

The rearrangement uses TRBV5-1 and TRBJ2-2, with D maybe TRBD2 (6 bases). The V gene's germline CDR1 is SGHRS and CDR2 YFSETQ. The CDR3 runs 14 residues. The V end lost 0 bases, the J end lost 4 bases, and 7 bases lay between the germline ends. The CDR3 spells CASSLAGVTGELFF. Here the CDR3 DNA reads TGCGCCAGCAGCTTGGCGGGGGTCACCGGGGAGCTGTTTTTT.

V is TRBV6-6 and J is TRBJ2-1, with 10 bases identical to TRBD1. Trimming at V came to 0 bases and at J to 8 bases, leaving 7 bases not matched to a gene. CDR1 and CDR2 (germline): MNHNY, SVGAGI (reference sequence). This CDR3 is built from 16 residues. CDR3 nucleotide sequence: TGTGCCAGCAGTTACTCGGAGACAGGGGGCTTGGATGAGCAGTTCTTC. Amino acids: CASSYSETGGLDEQFF.

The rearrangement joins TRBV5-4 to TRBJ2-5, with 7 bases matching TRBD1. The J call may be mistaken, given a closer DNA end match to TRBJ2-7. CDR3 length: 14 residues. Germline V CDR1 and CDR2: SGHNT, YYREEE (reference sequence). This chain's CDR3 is CASSGGDRGYEQYF. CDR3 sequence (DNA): TGTGCCAGCAGTGGTGGGGACAGAGGCTACGAGCAGTACTTC.

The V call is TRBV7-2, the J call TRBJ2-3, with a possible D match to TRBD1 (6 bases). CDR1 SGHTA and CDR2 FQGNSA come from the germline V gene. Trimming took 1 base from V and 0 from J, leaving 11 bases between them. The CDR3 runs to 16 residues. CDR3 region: CASSLGVGQSTDTQYF. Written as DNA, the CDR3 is TGTGCCAGCAGCTTAGGGGTCGGACAGAGCACAGATACGCAGTATTTT.